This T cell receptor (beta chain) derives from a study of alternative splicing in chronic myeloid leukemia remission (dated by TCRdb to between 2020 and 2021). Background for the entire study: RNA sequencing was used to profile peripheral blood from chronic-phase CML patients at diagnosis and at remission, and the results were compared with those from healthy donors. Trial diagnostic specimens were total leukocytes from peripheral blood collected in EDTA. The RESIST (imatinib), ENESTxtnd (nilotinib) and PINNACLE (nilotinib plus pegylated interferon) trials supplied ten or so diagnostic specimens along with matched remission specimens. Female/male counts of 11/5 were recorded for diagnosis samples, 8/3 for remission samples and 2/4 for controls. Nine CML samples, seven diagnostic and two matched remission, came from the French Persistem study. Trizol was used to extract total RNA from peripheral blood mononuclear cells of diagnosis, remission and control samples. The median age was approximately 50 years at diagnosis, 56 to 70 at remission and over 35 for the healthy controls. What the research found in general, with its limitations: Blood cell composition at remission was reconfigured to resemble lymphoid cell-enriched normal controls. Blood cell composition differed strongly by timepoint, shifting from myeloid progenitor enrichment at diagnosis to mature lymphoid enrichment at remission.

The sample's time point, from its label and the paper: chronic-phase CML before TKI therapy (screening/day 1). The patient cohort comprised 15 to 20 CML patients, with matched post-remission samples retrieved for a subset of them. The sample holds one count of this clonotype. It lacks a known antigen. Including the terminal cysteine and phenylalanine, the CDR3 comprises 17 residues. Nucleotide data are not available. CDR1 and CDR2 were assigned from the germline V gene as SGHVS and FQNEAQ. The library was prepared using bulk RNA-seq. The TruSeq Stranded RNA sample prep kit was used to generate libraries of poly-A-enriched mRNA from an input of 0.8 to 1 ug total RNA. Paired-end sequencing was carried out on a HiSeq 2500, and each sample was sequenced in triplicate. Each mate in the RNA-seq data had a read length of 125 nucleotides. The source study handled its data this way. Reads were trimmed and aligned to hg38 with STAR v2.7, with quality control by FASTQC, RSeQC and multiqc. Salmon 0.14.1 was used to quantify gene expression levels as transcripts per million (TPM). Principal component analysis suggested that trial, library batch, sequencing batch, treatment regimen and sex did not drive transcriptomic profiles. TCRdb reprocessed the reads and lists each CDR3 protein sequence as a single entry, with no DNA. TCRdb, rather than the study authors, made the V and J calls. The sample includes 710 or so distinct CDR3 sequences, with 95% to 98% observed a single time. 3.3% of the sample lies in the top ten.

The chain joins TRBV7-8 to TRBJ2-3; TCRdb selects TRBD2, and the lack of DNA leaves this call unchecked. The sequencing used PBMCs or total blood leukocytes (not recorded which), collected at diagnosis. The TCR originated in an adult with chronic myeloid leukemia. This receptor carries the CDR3 CASSLRTGPSNRWTQYF.